Below are 9 T cell receptor beta chains sequenced from a single sample in a study of cytomegalovirus exposure and HLA in healthy donors. Primers included in the PCR were 60 Vbeta and 13 Jbeta primers. TCRdb keeps only in-frame clones here, not all; method: immunoSEQ multiplex PCR. The table lists 200,000 to 250,000 clones, about 89% of them singletons, with 0.95% to 1.1% in the top ten. Sequencing used PBMCs. These receptors were collected from a woman younger than 30 in good health and CMV-seronegative.

The rearrangement links TRBV19 to TRBJ1-4; D gene unclear. V was shortened by 10 bases and J by 3 bases, with 18 bases between the two germline ends. The CDR3 has 15 amino acids. CDR1 LNHDA and CDR2 SQIVND come from the germline V gene (reference sequence). CDR3 bases: TGTGCCACGGGCGGGATCGACGTAGCTAATGAAAAACTGTTTTTT. Translated: CATGGIDVANEKLFF.

CDR3 DNA sequence: TGTGCCAGCAGTTTACGGGGTACCCTCGAGCAGTACTTC. Translation gives CASSLRGTLEQYF. The V gene is TRBV6-5, the J gene TRBJ2-7, with a tentative D call TRBD2 (5 bases). The CDR3 consists of 13 residues. Trimming took 4 bases from V and 6 from J, leaving 13 bases between them. The germline gives CDR1 MNHEY, CDR2 SVGAGI.

This clone has only one observation. One junction end disagrees with the germline gene, perhaps due to a read error. The chain combines TRBV13 with TRBJ1-2; TRBD1 aligns across 11 bases. CDR3 size: 17 residues. CDR1 and CDR2 from the germline V gene are PRHDT and FYEKMQ (reference sequence). CDR3 in amino acids: CASSLGTGGTHLYGYTF. The CDR3 nucleotides are TGTGCCAGCAGCCTAGGGACAGGGGGTACCCATCTCTATGGCTACACCTTC.

V gene TRBV7-8 combines with J gene TRBJ1-5; no reliable D call. Deletions cut 1 base from V and 1 base from J, with 11 bases between. Per the germline V gene, CDR1 is SGHVS and CDR2 is FQNEAQ. The CDR3 covers 16 residues. CDR3 DNA: TGTGCCAGCAGCTTAGGAGGAGGGATGAGCAATCAGCCCCAGCATTTT. This codes for CASSLGGGMSNQPQHF.

The V call is TRBV5-4, the J call TRBJ1-2; D is ambiguous. Germline CDR1 and CDR2: SGHNT and YYREEE (reference sequence). With 4 bases removed from V and 4 bases from J, the gap between germline ends came to 5 bases. CDR3 length: 11 residues. CDR3 loop: CASSGSYGYTF. In nucleotides, the CDR3 is TGTGCCAGCAGCGGGAGCTATGGCTACACCTTC.

CDR3: CASMSGTSGSTVAYEQYF. CDR3 in DNA: TGTGCCAGCATGTCCGGGACTAGCGGATCAACGGTAGCCTACGAGCAGTACTTC. The rearrangement joins TRBV5-5 to TRBJ2-7; TRBD2 matches 11 bases. This CDR3 is 18 amino acids long. The junction had 16 bases not matched to a gene; V was cut back by 6 bases and J by 2 bases. CDR1 and CDR2 (germline): SGHKS, YYEKEE (reference sequence).

This sequence joins TRBV5-1 and TRBJ1-2; TRBD1 matches 8 bases. The ends lost 4 bases at V and 8 bases at J; junction bases unmatched: 4. The germline V gene has CDR1 SGHRS and CDR2 YFSETQ. The CDR3 is made up of 12 amino acids. CDR3 in amino acids: CASSTTGEGYTF. In DNA, the CDR3 is TGCGCCAGCAGCACGACAGGGGAAGGCTACACCTTC.

The V and J genes are TRBV7-6 and TRBJ1-5, with D unresolved. The germline V gene has CDR1 SGHVS and CDR2 FNYEAQ. The ends were cut back, 2 bases at V and 5 bases at J, with 7 bases in the middle. The CDR3 consists of 13 residues. In DNA, the CDR3 is TGTGCCAGCAGCTTATTGGCAGATCAGCCCCAGCATTTT. It translates to CASSLLADQPQHF.

The chain links TRBV19 to TRBJ2-3; TRBD2 matches at 12 bases. V gave up 10 bases and J gave up 1 base; unmatched junction bases: 6. Germline V lookup: CDR1 LNHDA, CDR2 SQIVND (reference sequence). This CDR3 is built from 15 residues. The CDR3 coding sequence is TGTGCCACTAGCGGGGGGGTATCACGCACAGATACGCAGTATTTT. It translates to CATSGGVSRTDTQYF.